One sample yielded the 21 T cell receptor beta chains listed below, sequenced in a study of shared clonotypes between healthy human individuals. The protocol was immunoSEQ multiplex PCR, while the TCRdb copy is restricted to in-frame clones and leaves out a portion. Among 2.5 million or so clones listed, 85% to 95% were seen once. Sequencing input: naive CD4+ T cells sorted from blood. Stated subset: CD45RA+ positively selected. The receptors come from a man aged 18 to 29 in good health.

CDR3: CASSLGLAGDTSTDTQYF. As DNA, the CDR3 is TGTGCCAGCAGCTTAGGGCTAGCGGGGGACACTAGCACAGATACGCAGTATTTT. This chain links TRBV7-6 with TRBJ2-3; 10 nucleotides align to TRBD2. The CDR3 has 18 amino acids. Germline V gene data show CDR1 as SGHVS and CDR2 as FNYEAQ. V gave up 1 base and J gave up 0 bases; unmatched junction bases: 7.

V is TRBV11-3 and J is TRBJ2-2, with TRBD2 identical over 7 bases. Per germline, CDR1 SGHNT and CDR2 YENEEA. The V segment lost 5 bases and the J segment 6 bases; nucleotides outside the gene matches: 9. This CDR3 spans 15 amino acids. Here the CDR3 reads CASSPGGKVSGELFF. Here the CDR3 DNA reads TGTGCCAGCAGCCCGGGGGGAAAAGTGTCCGGGGAGCTGTTTTTT.

V and J are TRBV10-3 and TRBJ2-1, with 10 positions matching TRBD1. Germline-derived CDR1 and CDR2 are ENHRY and SYGVKD. The length of the CDR3 is 14 residues. Trimming removed 11 bases from V and 5 bases from J; junction bases left unmatched: 9. CDR3 in amino acids: CASEGQGSNNEQFF. The CDR3 DNA reads as TGTGCCTCAGAGGGACAGGGGTCAAACAATGAGCAGTTCTTC.

V usage is TRBV6-5 and J usage is TRBJ1-6; weak D call: TRBD1 (5 bases). The length of the CDR3 is 14 residues. Trimming took off 7 bases at V and 5 bases at J, with 12 bases between the two ends. Germline CDR1 reads MNHEY; CDR2 reads SVGAGI. The CDR3 spells CASKQGYDNSPLHF. DNA for the CDR3: TGTGCCAGCAAGCAGGGTTACGATAATTCACCCCTCCACTTT.

In its sample, this clone was seen once. The chain is built from TRBV5-1 and TRBJ2-4; D is tentatively TRBD1 or TRBD2 (5 bases each). The CDR3 extends over 14 amino acids. Looked up from germline, CDR1 is SGHRS and CDR2 is YFSETQ. Trimming cost V 4 bases and J 8 bases, with 16 bases left between them. For the CDR3, the DNA is TGCGCCAGCAGCGTGGGACCGGGCGCATACATTCAGTACTTC. Amino acids: CASSVGPGAYIQYF.

The rearrangement links TRBV18 to TRBJ1-1; D is unclear. V was clipped by 4 bases and J by 4 bases, with 13 bases between them. Germline values: CDR1 KGHSH, CDR2 LQKENI. This CDR3 spans 14 amino acids. The CDR3 is CASSLGLRGTEAFF. In DNA form, the CDR3 reads TGTGCCAGCTCACTAGGGCTAAGAGGCACTGAAGCTTTCTTT.

The V call is TRBV4-1, the J call TRBJ1-2; D remains ambiguous. CDR3 length: 14 amino acids. Germline V gives CDR1 MGHRA, CDR2 YSYEKL. The ends were cut back, 1 base at V and 4 bases at J, with 10 bases in the middle. The CDR3 reads CASSQGTVSYGYTF. For the CDR3, the DNA is TGCGCCAGCAGCCAAGGAACAGTTTCCTATGGCTACACCTTC.

The genes are TRBV12-5 and TRBJ2-1; D is unclear. Germline lookup yields CDR1 LGHNT and CDR2 FRNRAP. V dropped 0 bases and J dropped 0 bases, with 12 bases sitting between them. This CDR3 region has 17 residues. The CDR3 nucleotides are TGTGCTAGTGGTTTGGTATTTAAAAATAGCTCCTACAATGAGCAGTTCTTC. This encodes CASGLVFKNSSYNEQFF.

The chain combines TRBV5-1 with TRBJ2-7; D may be TRBD2 (7 bases). The V gene lost 0 bases and the J gene lost 5 bases, with 15 bases spanning the gap. In germline, CDR1 is SGHRS, CDR2 YFSETQ. This CDR3 is built from 15 residues. The CDR3 coding sequence is TGCGCCAGCAGCTTGGAGTCTCAGGGGAGGGACGAGCAGTACTTC. Translation: CASSLESQGRDEQYF. Variable domain in full (rest from reference TRBV5-1 and TRBJ2-7): KAGVTQTPRYLIKTRGQQVTLSCSPISGHRSVSWYQQTPGQGLQFLFEYFSETQRNKGNFPGRFSGRQFSNSRSEMNVSTLELGDSALYLCASSLESQGRDEQYFGPGTRLTVT.

This CDR3 is CATYGTGGSGELFF. Here the CDR3 DNA reads TGTGCCACCTATGGAACAGGGGGCAGCGGGGAGCTGTTTTTT. The rearrangement uses TRBV6-6 and TRBJ2-2, with TRBD1 matching over 9 bases. The length of the CDR3 is 14 residues. With 10 bases clipped from V and 7 bases from J, the junction kept 10 bases outside the gene matches. Germline V CDR1 and CDR2: MNHNY, SVGAGI (reference sequence).

The chain joins TRBV19 to TRBJ2-1, with D possibly matching TRBD2 (5 bases). Germline-derived CDR1 and CDR2 are LNHDA and SQIVND (reference sequence). There are 14 residues in the CDR3. Trimming removed 8 bases at V and 8 bases at J, with 19 bases between. The CDR3 loop reads CASEQSGYSDEQFF. DNA of the CDR3: TGTGCCAGTGAGCAATCGGGGTACAGCGATGAGCAGTTCTTC.

This clone was detected only once. J is TRBJ2-2 and V is TRBV2; 10 bases align to TRBD1. Trimming took 9 bases from V and 6 from J; bases not matched to a gene: 7. Germline CDR1 and CDR2: SNHLY and FYNNEI. This CDR3 contains 14 residues. The CDR3 nucleotides are TGTGCCAGTGGGGGGGACAGGGGTCCCGGGGAGCTGTTTTTT. This gives the protein CASGGDRGPGELFF.

This sequence joins TRBV28 and TRBJ1-5; D perhaps matches TRBD1 (5 bases). This CDR3 contains 15 residues. Germline V CDR1 and CDR2: MDHEN, SYDVKM. Trimming pared 5 bases from V and 1 base from J, leaving 12 bases between. The CDR3 reads CASSVGGGSNQPQHF. The DNA for the CDR3 is TGTGCCAGCAGTGTCGGGGGGGGGAGCAATCAGCCCCAGCATTTT.

The V gene is TRBV12-5, the J gene TRBJ1-4, with D perhaps TRBD1 (6 bases). From germline, CDR1 is LGHNT and CDR2 FRNRAP. This CDR3 has 19 residues. The V end lost 6 bases, the J end lost 0 bases, and 23 bases lay between the germline ends. The CDR3, as DNA: TGTGCTAGTGGATTGTTACAGGGCCTCCTCATTGCAACTAATGAAAAACTGTTTTTT. It is translated as CASGLLQGLLIATNEKLFF.

Note on this clone: The sample contains more than one DNA sequence encoding this CDR3. This sequence joins TRBV18 and TRBJ2-5; 9 bases align to TRBD2. This CDR3 has 15 amino acids. V shed 0 bases and J 1 base; nucleotides not matched to a gene: 0. The germline V gene has CDR1 KGHSH and CDR2 LQKENI. The CDR3 here is CASSPPGLAQETQYF. The CDR3 DNA is TGTGCCAGCTCACCACCGGGACTAGCCCAAGAGACCCAGTACTTC.

This clone was seen a single time. The chain has TRBV5-1 and TRBJ2-2; 12 bases map to TRBD1. The V gene end was trimmed by 4 bases and the J gene end by 10 bases; junction bases not matched to a gene: 8. Per the germline V gene, CDR1 is SGHRS and CDR2 is YFSETQ. This CDR3 is 15 amino acids long. CDR3 residues: CASSLGTGGEQELFF. Here the CDR3 DNA reads TGCGCCAGCAGCCTCGGGACAGGGGGCGAACAGGAGCTGTTTTTT.

The V and J genes are TRBV5-6 and TRBJ2-7, with D possibly matching TRBD1 (6 bases). The germline V gene encodes CDR1 SGHDT and CDR2 YYEEEE. V shed 5 bases and J shed 2 bases, with 17 bases lying between them. The CDR3 is 15 amino acids. CDR3: CASSSQIGQTYEQYF. CDR3 nucleotide sequence: TGTGCCAGCAGTTCCCAGATTGGACAGACCTACGAGCAGTACTTC.

The chain links TRBV25-1 to TRBJ2-4; D remains ambiguous. The V end lost 3 bases, the J end lost 0 bases, and 9 bases lay between the germline ends. The CDR3 covers 15 residues. Germline V gene lookup returns CDR1 MGHDK and CDR2 SYGVNS. The CDR3 DNA reads as TGTGCCAGCAGTGATCCAGCAGGAGCCAAAAACATTCAGTACTTC. It encodes CASSDPAGAKNIQYF.

The chain recombines TRBV21-1 with TRBJ1-5; TRBD1 was called by the table and not checked on the DNA. TRBV21-1 is deemed a pseudogene. CDR3 length equals 18 residues. Here the CDR3 DNA reads TGTGCCAGCAGGGATCGACGAGAGCAGCGCGACTGGCAGGGGACACAGCATTTT. This gives the protein CASRDRREQRDWQGTQHF.

This chain uses TRBV7-6 with TRBJ2-7; perhaps TRBD1 as D (6 bases). V lost 1 base and J 0 bases, leaving 7 bases between the germline ends. The CDR3 has 14 amino acids. Germline V gene lookup returns CDR1 SGHVS and CDR2 FNYEAQ. The CDR3 DNA reads as TGTGCCAGCAGCTTAGGACAGGACTCCTACGAGCAGTACTTC. It codes for CASSLGQDSYEQYF.

This clone has a single count. V and J are TRBV19 and TRBJ2-1; the match to TRBD2 covers 9 bases. Trimming took 5 bases from V and 10 from J; bases not matched to a gene: 12. Germline-derived CDR1 and CDR2 are LNHDA and SQIVND (reference sequence). The CDR3 length is 15 residues. This CDR3 is CASSPQGLASGEQFF. In DNA form, the CDR3 reads TGTGCCAGTAGTCCTCAGGGACTAGCCTCAGGGGAGCAGTTCTTC.